The 6 T cell receptor beta chains given below trace back to one sample, sequenced in a study of early T cells in non-severe SARS-CoV-2 infection. TCRdb redid the calling of the 5' RACE reads with MiXCR, one entry per CDR3 protein. The data contain about 64,000 distinct CDR3 sequences, roughly 18% of them seen just once; the ten biggest clones take up under 9%. The sample in question was whole blood, obtained at baseline. The receptors here all came from an adult who was a healthcare worker with PCR-confirmed SARS-CoV-2 infection or an uninfected control (not recorded which).

This clonotype showed up just a few times. The chain has TRBV3-1 and TRBJ2-7; TRBD2 agrees at 15 bases. The CDR3 sequence is 19 residues long. V dropped 2 bases and J dropped 0; count of bases not matched to a gene: 8. Per the germline V gene, CDR1 is LGHDT and CDR2 is YNNKEL (reference sequence). The CDR3 nucleotides are TGTGCCAGCAGCCAAACCGTCGGGACTAGCGGGGGGAACTCCTACGAGCAGTACTTC. Translated, it gives CASSQTVGTSGGNSYEQYF.

This clonotype showed up just a few times. V is TRBV27 and J is TRBJ2-2; D not resolved. In germline, CDR1 is MNHEY, CDR2 SMNVEV (reference sequence). V was shortened by 3 bases and J by 2 bases, with 1 base between the two germline ends. The CDR3 is 12 amino acids. CDR3 in DNA: TGTGCCAGCAGTTTTAACACCGGGGAGCTGTTTTTT. Protein: CASSFNTGELFF.

In this sample, this clonotype turned up a few times. This sequence joins TRBV7-9 and TRBJ2-1; 9 bases match TRBD1. The germline gives CDR1 SEHNR, CDR2 FQNEAQ (reference sequence). The V segment lost 3 bases and the J segment 0 bases; nucleotides outside the gene matches: 12. CDR3 size: 19 residues. The DNA for the CDR3 is TGTGCCAGCAGCTTTCAGGGACAGGGAGGTTGGAGCTCCTACAATGAGCAGTTCTTC. Amino acid sequence: CASSFQGQGGWSSYNEQFF.

This clonotype was detected a few times. The chain joins TRBV20-1 to TRBJ2-1; 7 bases are a match to TRBD2. Germline CDR1 DFQATT, CDR2 SNEGSKA (reference sequence). The CDR3 totals 14 residues. The ends lost 3 bases at V and 4 bases at J; junction bases unmatched: 6. Here the CDR3 reads CSASDGGGYNEQFF. DNA for the CDR3: TGCAGTGCTAGCGACGGGGGAGGGTACAATGAGCAGTTCTTC.

This chain joins TRBV7-9 and TRBJ1-6, with D possibly TRBD1 on 6 matching bases. Germline CDR1 and CDR2: SEHNR and FQNEAQ (reference sequence). The CDR3 spans 15 residues. V lost 0 bases to trimming and J lost 3 bases, with 6 bases between them. The CDR3 reads CASSLADSYNSPLHF. In nucleotides, the CDR3 is TGTGCCAGCAGCTTAGCGGACAGCTATAATTCACCCCTCCACTTT.

This clonotype was seen repeatedly, ten times or more. The chain combines TRBV6-5 with TRBJ1-1, with a weak D call TRBD1 (5 bases). This CDR3 spans 14 amino acids. The V gene lost 6 bases and the J gene lost 4 bases, with 15 bases spanning the gap. Germline V lookup: CDR1 MNHEY, CDR2 SVGAGI. CDR3 sequence (DNA): TGTGCCAGCAGGCCCCCAGGGTATAGCACTGAAGCTTTCTTT. It encodes CASRPPGYSTEAFF.